This TCR beta chain was profiled in a study of tumor-infiltrating lymphocytes in primary liver carcinoma. Study-level background: These patients were men and women whose ages were 30 to 69 years.

The source of the blood RNA was unsorted whole blood, and germline DNA was extracted as well. Approximately 3.7 milliliters of peripheral blood were collected before surgery. Notes on this clonotype: A much larger clone is a single base away; this may be a read error. Because it lacks the conserved phenylalanine or tryptophan at the end, this CDR3 is likely a read error.

cDNA specific to TCR beta was made from approximately 0.55 ug of total RNA, with a constant-region primer employed for priming. Employing slightly modified ARM-PCR, three nested multiplex PCR rounds were run, and these gave rise to the TCR beta libraries. The study ran its first two PCR rounds for roughly 10 cycles each, using TRBV1-TRBV30 forward primers and a C-beta reverse primer. TCRdb itself ran the multiplex PCR reads through MiXCR, one entry per CDR3 protein. The sample gives 320,000 or so distinct CDR3 sequences, approximately 65% of which show up once; roughly 9% is in the top ten. Germline V gives CDR1 SGHTA, CDR2 FQGNSA. This CDR3 is 13 amino acids long. V shed 3 bases and J shed 4 bases, with 9 bases lying between them.

This chain links TRBV7-2 with TRBJ1-2; no firm D call. The sequence was obtained from a man in his forties with primary liver carcinoma and hepatitis B virus infection. Sequenced material: peripheral blood. The CDR3 region is CASSLSGIYGYTV. The CDR3 nucleotides read TGTGCCAGCAGCTTGTCAGGAATCTATGGCTACACCGTC.